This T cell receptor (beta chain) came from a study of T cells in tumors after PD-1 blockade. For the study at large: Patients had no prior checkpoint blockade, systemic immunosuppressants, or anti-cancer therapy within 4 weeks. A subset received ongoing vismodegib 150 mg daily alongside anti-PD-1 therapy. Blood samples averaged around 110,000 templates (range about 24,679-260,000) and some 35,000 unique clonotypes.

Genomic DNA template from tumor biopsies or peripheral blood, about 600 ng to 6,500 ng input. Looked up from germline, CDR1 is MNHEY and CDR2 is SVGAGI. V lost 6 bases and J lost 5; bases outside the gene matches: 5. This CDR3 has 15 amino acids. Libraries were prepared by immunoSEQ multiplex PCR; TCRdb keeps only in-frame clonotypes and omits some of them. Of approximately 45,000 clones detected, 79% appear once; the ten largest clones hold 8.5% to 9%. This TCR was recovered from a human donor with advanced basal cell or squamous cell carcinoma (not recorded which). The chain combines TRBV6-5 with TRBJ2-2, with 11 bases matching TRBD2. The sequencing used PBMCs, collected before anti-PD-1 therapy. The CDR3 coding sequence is TGTGCCAGCAGACCTCGGACTAGCGGGACCGGGGAGCTGTTTTTT. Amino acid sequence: CASRPRTSGTGELFF.